These 3 T cell receptor beta chains share one sample of origin, sequenced in a study of OX40 agonist ivuxolimab in advanced cancers. TCRdb's table, derived via immunoSEQ multiplex PCR, lists solely in-frame clones and lacks some. The table lists roughly 75,000 clones, about nine tenths of them singletons. Sequencing was performed on CD4+ or CD8+ T cells sorted from blood, taken in a trial of the OX40 agonist ivuxolimab. The origin of the receptors is an adult with an advanced solid tumor such as melanoma, head and neck, liver or kidney cancer.

The rearrangement joins TRBV9 to TRBJ2-3; maybe TRBD1 (5 bases). The CDR3 extends over 14 amino acids. Germline V gene sequence: CDR1 SGDLS, CDR2 YYNGEE. V was pared by 3 bases and J by 4 bases, with 12 bases between. The chain's CDR3 is CASSDNWGADTQYF. The CDR3, as DNA: TGTGCCAGCAGCGATAACTGGGGCGCAGATACGCAGTATTTT.

V gene TRBV9 combines with J gene TRBJ1-4, with 7 bases aligning to TRBD1. The ends lost 3 bases at V and 0 bases at J; junction bases unmatched: 2. Germline V gives CDR1 SGDLS, CDR2 YYNGEE. This CDR3 spans 15 amino acids. CDR3 residues: CASSAGQATNEKLFF. Written as DNA, the CDR3 is TGTGCCAGCAGCGCCGGACAGGCAACTAATGAAAAACTGTTTTTT.

This clone has a handful of counts. This rearrangement joins TRBV7-2 to TRBJ1-5; D is perhaps TRBD1 (6 bases). Trimming took off 3 bases at V and 5 bases at J, with 11 bases between the two ends. The CDR3 is 14 residues long. CDR1 is SGHTA, CDR2 FQGNSA, per germline. CDR3 sequence: CASSFGQSDQPQHF. DNA of the CDR3: TGTGCCAGCAGCTTCGGACAGTCAGATCAGCCCCAGCATTTT.